The clone carrying this T cell receptor (beta chain) was seen more than once but under ten times. Produced via immunoSEQ multiplex PCR; TCRdb's table is partial and in-frame only. The sample has about 200,000 clones; 75% to 90% are singletons. These data come from a study of blood T cell repertoires in COVID-19. At the level of the study: Sources were T cells, B-cell-depleted T cells, or PBMCs; the material itself was cDNA or gDNA.

The V end was cut by 4 bases, the J end by 4 bases, with 10 bases between. The CDR3 runs to 13 residues. Germline V gives CDR1 LGHDT, CDR2 YNNKEL (reference sequence). The chain recombines TRBV3-1 (or the pseudogene TRBV3-2) with TRBJ1-2, with D possibly matching TRBD1 (6 bases). This receptor was obtained from a woman in her 30s who had been exposed to COVID-19. The sequencing input was PBMCs or T cells enriched from blood (not recorded which). The CDR3 DNA follows: TGTGCCAGCAGCCCGGACAGAATCTATGGCTACACCTTC. Translation: CASSPDRIYGYTF.